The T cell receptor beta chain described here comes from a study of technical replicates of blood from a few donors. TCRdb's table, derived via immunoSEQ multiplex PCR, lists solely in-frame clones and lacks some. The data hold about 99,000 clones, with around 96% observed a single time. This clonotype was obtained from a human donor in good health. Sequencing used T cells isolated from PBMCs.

The CDR3 loop reads CASSPRDRGLHEQYF. DNA of the CDR3: TGTGCCAGCTCACCCCGGGACAGGGGGCTTCACGAGCAGTACTTC. This chain joins TRBV18 and TRBJ2-7; 12 bases are a match to TRBD1. V lost 3 bases and J lost 5; bases outside the gene matches: 5. Germline loops: CDR1 KGHSH, CDR2 LQKENI. CDR3 length equals 15 residues.